Included here is one T cell receptor (beta chain) sequence, with context. The sample is drawn from a study of shared clonotypes between healthy human individuals. Method: immunoSEQ multiplex PCR; TCRdb's copy keeps in-frame clones and lacks some. The sample contains 2.5 million or so clones, just over 90% of which appear only once. The sequencing sample was made of naive CD4+ T cells sorted from blood. The subset here: CD45RA+ positively selected. This clonotype originated in a young man in good health.

The CDR3 DNA follows: TGTGCCAGCAGCTTGTACACAGGCGATACGCAGTATTTT. It is translated as CASSLYTGDTQYF. J is TRBJ2-3 and V is TRBV5-4; D is possibly TRBD1 (5 bases). The V gene lost 1 base and the J gene lost 6 bases, with 9 bases spanning the gap. CDR3 length: 13 amino acids. Per the germline V gene, CDR1 is SGHNT and CDR2 is YYREEE (reference sequence).